This TCR beta chain originates from a study of human T cells and chemical hapten exposure. At the level of the study: Sensitization employed 2% DPC on approximately 2 cm by approximately 2 cm of upper inner arm skin. Patients having alopecia areata, totalis or universalis were mostly female. Points from the study as a whole: Donor immune responses may differ from healthy people's, since all donors had alopecia.

The CDR3 is made up of 15 amino acids. Looked up from germline, CDR1 is SEHNR and CDR2 is FQNEAQ (reference sequence). Trimming at V came to 3 bases and at J to 5 bases, leaving 2 bases not matched to a gene. As to this clonotype: Antigen specificity is unknown.

Unique molecular identifiers were attached to individual cDNA molecules within the library. TCRdb reprocessed the RACE reads with MiXCR, giving one entry per CDR3 protein. The table includes roughly 360,000 distinct CDR3 sequences, roughly 4.8% detected once. The sample's time point: patch test 1, 2 weeks after DPC sensitization. The sample's treatment: therapeutic diphenylcyclopropenone sensitization with weekly scalp DPC. This sequence originates from a woman between 50 and 59 years old with alopecia areata. Some clones in this sample may be carry-over from other donors' samples. The material sequenced was whole blood, taken in connection with sensitization to the hapten diphenylcyclopropenone (DPC). The rearrangement uses TRBV7-9 and TRBJ2-1; 12 nucleotides align to TRBD2. In DNA form, the CDR3 reads TGTGCCAGCAGCTTCGGACTAGCGGGGAACAATGAGCAGTTCTTC. It yields the protein CASSFGLAGNNEQFF.